This entry is about one TCR beta chain. Reverse transcription of extracted RNA yielded cDNA, which provided the sequencing template. Measured with immunoSEQ multiplex PCR; TCRdb has only the in-frame clones, and not every one. The sample lists around 3,500 clones; about 68% were seen once. CDR1 SGHRS and CDR2 YFSETQ come from the germline V gene. The junction had 7 bases not matched to a gene; V was cut back by 0 bases and J by 5 bases. The CDR3 length is 16 residues. The treatment here: oral pan-JAK inhibitor, 5-10 mg twice daily. Lesional scalp tissue (obtained by punch biopsy) and peripheral blood were collected from alopecia areata patients. The data belong to a study of CD8+ T cells in alopecia areata.

The sequence derives from a human donor with alopecia areata. Source: skin, taken at week 24, from a patient treated with tofacitinib. The chain links TRBV5-1 to TRBJ1-2; 10 bases align to TRBD1. The CDR3 nucleotides read TGCGCCAGCAGCTTGGCCTTAGGACAGGGGGTTTATGGCTACACCTTC. This translates into CASSLALGQGVYGYTF.